The following is a T cell receptor (beta chain) sequence with its context. The antigen remains undetermined. The entry originates in a study of CXCR3-negative and CXCR3-positive naive CD8 T cells. A CD45RO-CCR7+CD27+CD95- phenotype identified naive CD8+ T cells. Germline CDR1 is LGHNA and CDR2 is YSLEER. The CDR3 is 17 residues long. Study-wide results and limits: Both naive subsets had comparably high diversity; memory CD8+ cells much lower.

Each TRB cDNA library was prepared by 5' RACE (with UMI labels). TCRdb reanalyzed the 5' RACE reads and collapses them to one entry per CDR3 protein, without DNA. The repertoire table contains over 20,000 distinct CDR3 sequences. This chain connects TRBV4-3 to TRBJ2-1; with no DNA, the TCRdb D assignment of TRBD2 cannot be verified. The receptor was isolated from a human donor in good health. Some clones in this sample may be carry-over from other donors' samples. Sequenced: naive CXCR3- CD8+ T cells from blood. Subset defined: CD45RO-CCR7+CD27+CD95- naive CD8+ T cells lacking CXCR3 (TNR3-). CDR3 loop: CASSQDLVAGAGNEQFF.